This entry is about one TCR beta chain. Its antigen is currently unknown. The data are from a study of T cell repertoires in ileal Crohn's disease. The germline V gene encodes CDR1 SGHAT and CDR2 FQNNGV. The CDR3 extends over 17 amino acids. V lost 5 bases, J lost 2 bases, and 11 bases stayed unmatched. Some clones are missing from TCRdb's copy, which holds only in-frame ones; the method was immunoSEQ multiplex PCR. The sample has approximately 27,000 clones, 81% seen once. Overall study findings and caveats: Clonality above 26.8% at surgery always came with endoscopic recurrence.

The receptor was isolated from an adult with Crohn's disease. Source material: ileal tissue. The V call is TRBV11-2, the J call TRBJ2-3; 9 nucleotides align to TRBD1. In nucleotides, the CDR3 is TGTGCCAGCAGCACCGGTCCCGGGACAGGGTTCACAGATACGCAGTATTTT. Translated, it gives CASSTGPGTGFTDTQYF.